Listed here are 7 T cell receptor beta chains from one sample, sequenced in a study of graft-versus-host responses after intestinal transplantation. Antigen specificity for these receptors is unknown. TCRdb keeps only in-frame clones here, not all; method: immunoSEQ multiplex PCR. Altogether fewer than 95,000 clones are present, roughly 91% being singletons, with the ten largest covering roughly 2%. The starting material was unstimulated CD8+ T cells sorted from spleen or lymph node cells, obtained before intestinal transplant. These receptors all stem from a human donor who received an intestinal transplant.

The chain has TRBV11-3 and TRBJ2-3, with a possible D match to TRBD2 (5 bases). The germline CDR1 and CDR2 sequences are SGHNT and YENEEA. V was trimmed by 8 bases and J by 5 bases, leaving 5 bases between them. This CDR3 spans 10 amino acids. CDR3 loop: CASAGDTQYF. In DNA form, the CDR3 reads TGTGCCAGCGCGGGAGATACGCAGTATTTT. The variable domain in full, completed from reference TRBV11-3 and TRBJ2-3, reads EAGVVQSPRYKIIEKKQPVAFWCNPISGHNTLYWYLQNLGQGPELLIRYENEEAVDDSQLPKDRFSAERLKGVDSTLKIQPAELGDSAVYLCASAGDTQYFGPGTRLTVL.

The CDR3 spells CASRAPSYEQYF. The CDR3 DNA sequence: TGTGCCAGCAGGGCTCCCTCCTACGAGCAGTACTTC. The chain employs TRBV27 and TRBJ2-7; D not resolved. The V gene's germline CDR1 is MNHEY and CDR2 SMNVEV (reference sequence). The CDR3 has 12 amino acids. V lost 6 bases to trimming and J lost 0 bases, with 6 bases between them.

This chain joins TRBV29-1 and TRBJ1-1; 7 bases fit TRBD1. The CDR3 contains 15 residues. From germline, CDR1 is SQVTM and CDR2 ANQGSEA. Losses at the gene ends were 6 bases for V and 5 bases for J; bases not matched to a gene: 15. CDR3 coding DNA: TGCAGCGTCGATACTGTAGGAGCAGGGGGGACTGAAGCTTTCTTT. It yields the protein CSVDTVGAGGTEAFF.

The chain couples TRBV27 to TRBJ1-5; D remains unclear. CDR1 is MNHEY and CDR2 is SMNVEV in the germline V gene (reference sequence). Trimming left V 2 bases short and J 3 bases short, with 5 bases between. The CDR3 runs to 13 residues. CDR3 sequence: CASSLLFNQPQHF. Here the CDR3 DNA reads TGTGCCAGCAGTTTACTTTTCAATCAGCCCCAGCATTTT.

In its sample, this clone was seen once. The J gene is TRBJ2-7, the V gene TRBV9; no firm D call. Germline assignment: CDR1 SGDLS and CDR2 YYNGEE. Trimming removed 4 bases from V and 4 bases from J, with 15 bases in between. The CDR3 runs 14 residues. CDR3: CASSPSGYTYEQYF. The CDR3 DNA reads as TGTGCCAGCAGCCCCTCAGGCTATACATACGAGCAGTACTTC.

The J gene is TRBJ1-1, the V gene TRBV6-1; D unclear. In germline, CDR1 is MNHNS, CDR2 SASEGT. V was shortened by 2 bases and J by 0 bases, with 10 bases between the two germline ends. This CDR3 contains 15 residues. In DNA form, the CDR3 reads TGTGCCAGCAGTGAAAGTCAGTCCTTGAACACTGAAGCTTTCTTT. Translated: CASSESQSLNTEAFF.

The chain carries TRBV30 and TRBJ2-1; a possible D gene is TRBD1 (7 bases). V lost 0 bases and J lost 12, with 12 bases in between. Germline V lookup: CDR1 GTSNPN, CDR2 SVGIG (reference sequence). CDR3 size: 12 residues. For the CDR3, the DNA is TGTGCCTGGAGTGTAGGAGGGGGCGGGCAGTTCTTC. This encodes CAWSVGGGGQFF.